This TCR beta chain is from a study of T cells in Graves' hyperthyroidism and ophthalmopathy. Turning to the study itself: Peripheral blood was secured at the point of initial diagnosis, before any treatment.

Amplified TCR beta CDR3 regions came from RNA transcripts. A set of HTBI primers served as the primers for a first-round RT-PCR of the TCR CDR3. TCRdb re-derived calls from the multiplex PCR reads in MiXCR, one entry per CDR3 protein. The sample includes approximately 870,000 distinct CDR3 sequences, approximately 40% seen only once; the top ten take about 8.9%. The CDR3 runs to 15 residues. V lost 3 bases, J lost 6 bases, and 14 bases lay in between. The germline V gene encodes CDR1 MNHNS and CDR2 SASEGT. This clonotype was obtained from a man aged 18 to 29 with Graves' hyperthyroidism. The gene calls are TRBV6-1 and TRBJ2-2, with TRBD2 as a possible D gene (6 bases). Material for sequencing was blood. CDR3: CASSDPLKRAGELFF. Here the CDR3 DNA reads TGTGCCAGCAGTGACCCTCTGAAGCGGGCCGGGGAGCTGTTTTTT.